The entry below gives a single T cell receptor (beta chain) sequence along with its context. Profiled with immunoSEQ multiplex PCR; TCRdb holds only in-frame clones, not every one. The repertoire includes about 120,000 clones, more than 70% of them detected once, and about 1% sits in the top ten. This entry comes from a study of blood T cell repertoires in COVID-19. This CDR3 contains 16 residues. Germline loops: CDR1 MNHEY, CDR2 SVGAGI. Trimming removed 0 bases at V and 7 bases at J, with 15 bases between. This clonotype originated in a woman older than 75 with acute or convalescent COVID-19. Sequenced: peripheral blood. The chain has TRBV6-5 and TRBJ1-4; TRBD1 is a possible D gene (6 bases). The CDR3 bases are TGTGCCAGCAGTTACTCCGCTCGGGGGGCGGGTGAAAAACTGTTTTTT. The encoded protein is CASSYSARGAGEKLFF.